Shown below are 25 T cell receptor beta chains from a single sample sequenced in a study of blood T cell repertoires in COVID-19. Produced via immunoSEQ multiplex PCR; TCRdb's table is partial and in-frame only. This repertoire shows approximately 150,000 clones, roughly four fifths found once; its top ten account for approximately 9.9%. Sample: peripheral blood. These receptors originate from a man aged 55 to 70 with active or convalescent COVID-19.

V usage is TRBV3-1 (or the pseudogene TRBV3-2) and J usage is TRBJ2-3, with TRBD1 identical over 9 bases. The CDR3 has 14 amino acids. Germline CDR1 LGHDT, CDR2 YNNKEL (reference sequence). V was pared by 7 bases and J by 4 bases, with 6 bases of the junction left unmatched. The CDR3 DNA sequence: TGTGCCAGCACCCCACGGGACAGGGCAGATACGCAGTATTTT. Translated, it gives CASTPRDRADTQYF.

V is TRBV29-1 and J is TRBJ1-1, with D tentatively TRBD1 (5 bases). Trimming cost V 4 bases and J 2 bases, with 11 bases left between them. The germline V gene has CDR1 SQVTM and CDR2 ANQGSEA. The CDR3 loop spans 13 amino acids. CDR3 in DNA: TGCAGCGTTGTGGGGGGGGTTAACACTGAAGCTTTCTTT. Its translation: CSVVGGVNTEAFF.

The chain combines TRBV5-1 with TRBJ2-7, with D possibly TRBD1 on 6 matching bases. Germline CDR1 and CDR2: SGHRS and YFSETQ. V gave up 0 bases and J gave up 0 bases, with 10 bases separating them. The CDR3 contains 15 residues. CDR3 DNA sequence: TGCGCCAGCAGCTTGGCCGGGACACTCTCCTACGAGCAGTACTTC. Residues: CASSLAGTLSYEQYF. The full variable domain, rest sourced from reference TRBV5-1 and TRBJ2-7, is KAGVTQTPRYLIKTRGQQVTLSCSPISGHRSVSWYQQTPGQGLQFLFEYFSETQRNKGNFPGRFSGRQFSNSRSEMNVSTLELGDSALYLCASSLAGTLSYEQYFGPGTRLTVT.

The chain is built from TRBV6-6 and TRBJ1-1; tentative D call: TRBD1 (5 bases). This CDR3 spans 15 amino acids. Trimming shortened V by 4 bases and J by 1 base, and 13 bases separated the two germline ends. CDR1 is MNHNY and CDR2 is SVGAGI in the germline V gene (reference sequence). The CDR3 DNA follows: TGTGCCAGCAGTTCAACCCGCCAGGGGAACACTGAAGCTTTCTTT. Amino acid sequence: CASSSTRQGNTEAFF.

V is TRBV6-6 and J is TRBJ2-5; 8 nucleotides align to TRBD2. The CDR3 is 15 amino acids. The germline gives CDR1 MNHNY, CDR2 SVGAGI (reference sequence). The V and J ends lost 7 bases and 5 bases, in that order; junction bases with no gene match: 12. The CDR3 DNA reads as TGTGCCAGCAACTACAGAACGGGGGGGGCGGAGACCCAGTACTTC. Its translation is CASNYRTGGAETQYF.

This sequence joins TRBV27 and TRBJ2-3, with 7 bases aligning to TRBD1. This CDR3 region has 19 residues. V was clipped by 5 bases and J by 2 bases; unmatched bases: 19. CDR1 and CDR2 (germline): MNHEY, SMNVEV (reference sequence). The CDR3 nucleotides are TGTGCCAGCAGTCCCCCGACAGGGTTTGGAAAGTCAGACACAGATACGCAGTATTTT. Its translation: CASSPPTGFGKSDTDTQYF.

The chain joins TRBV2 to TRBJ2-7; 8 bases are a match to TRBD1. Germline CDR1 and CDR2: SNHLY and FYNNEI. J gave up 3 bases and V 8 bases, and 3 bases lay outside the gene matches. The CDR3 totals 12 residues. This CDR3 reads CASGTGDYEQYF. The CDR3 nucleotides read TGTGCCAGCGGGACAGGCGACTACGAGCAGTACTTC.

The genes are TRBV7-3 and TRBJ1-6, with D possibly matching TRBD1 (5 bases). Trimming took off 2 bases at V and 8 bases at J, with 16 bases between the two ends. From germline, CDR1 is SGHTA and CDR2 FQGTGA. This CDR3 is 16 amino acids long. CDR3 nucleotide sequence: TGTGCCAGCAGCTTATCGGCAGGGTTATCCGATTCACCCCTCCACTTT. This gives the protein CASSLSAGLSDSPLHF.

The V and J genes are TRBV3-1 (or the pseudogene TRBV3-2) and TRBJ1-4; D remains ambiguous. The V end was cut by 3 bases, the J end by 0 bases, with 14 bases between. This CDR3 has 17 amino acids. CDR1 is LGHDT and CDR2 is YNNKEL in the germline V gene (reference sequence). CDR3 residues: CASSQQAWPATNEKLFF. The DNA of the CDR3 is TGTGCCAGCAGCCAGCAGGCCTGGCCAGCAACTAATGAAAAACTGTTTTTT.

This clone was detected once. The chain uses TRBV19 and TRBJ1-5, with 10 bases lining up with TRBD1. CDR3 length: 14 residues. With V trimmed by 8 bases and J by 6 bases, 7 bases remained unmatched. Per the germline V gene, CDR1 is LNHDA and CDR2 is SQIVND (reference sequence). DNA for the CDR3: TGTGCCAGTCTGTCAGGGACAGGGGTTCAGCCCCAGCATTTT. It translates to CASLSGTGVQPQHF.

This rearrangement joins TRBV11-3 to TRBJ1-3; perhaps TRBD1 as D (6 bases). V dropped 3 bases and J dropped 0 bases, with 9 bases sitting between them. The CDR3 has 15 residues. Germline assignment: CDR1 SGHNT and CDR2 YENEEA. Written as DNA, the CDR3 is TGTGCCAGCAGCTTGGGGGCGAGCTCTGGAAACACCATATATTTT. This encodes CASSLGASSGNTIYF.

The genes are TRBV11-2 and TRBJ2-7; 8 bases map to TRBD2. CDR1 and CDR2 from the germline V gene are SGHAT and FQNNGV. This CDR3 region has 15 residues. The V segment lost 5 bases and the J segment 6 bases; nucleotides outside the gene matches: 12. The CDR3 DNA is TGTGCCAGCAGCCAGGACTCGGCGGGAGGCCGCGAGCAGTACTTC. It is translated as CASSQDSAGGREQYF.

The chain joins TRBV28 to TRBJ2-2, with unresolved D. Germline CDR1 MDHEN, CDR2 SYDVKM. The CDR3 runs 13 residues. Trimming shortened V by 0 bases and J by 6 bases, and 5 bases separated the two germline ends. The CDR3 region has the DNA TGTGCCAGCAGTTTATGGGGCTCCGGGGAGCTGTTTTTT. Its protein product is CASSLWGSGELFF.

The gene calls are TRBV11-2 and TRBJ1-2; 8 bases are shared with TRBD1. J was trimmed by 8 bases and V by 5 bases; bases with no gene match: 7. This CDR3 contains 13 residues. Germline V lookup: CDR1 SGHAT, CDR2 FQNNGV. The chain's CDR3 is CASSPGQGYGYTF. In nucleotides, the CDR3 is TGTGCCAGCAGCCCTGGACAGGGATACGGCTACACCTTC.

CDR3 in amino acids: CASNFGPFRVYEQYF. DNA of the CDR3: TGTGCCAGCAATTTCGGGCCATTCAGGGTCTACGAGCAGTACTTC. This chain uses TRBV28 with TRBJ2-7; tentative D call: TRBD1 (5 bases). The CDR3 is 15 residues long. The germline gives CDR1 MDHEN, CDR2 SYDVKM. V lost 7 bases and J lost 3, with 19 bases in between. Variable domain in full (rest from reference TRBV28 and TRBJ2-7): DVKVTQSSRYLVKRTGEKVFLECVQDMDHENMFWYRQDPGLGLRLIYFSYDVKMKEKGDIPEGYSVSREKKERFSLILESASTNQTSMYLCASNFGPFRVYEQYFGPGTRLTVT.

This chain joins TRBV6-2 or TRBV6-3 and TRBJ2-3; 7 nucleotides match TRBD2. This CDR3 comprises 12 residues. Looked up from germline, CDR1 is MNHEY and CDR2 is SVGEGT. Unmatched junction bases numbered 2, after V lost 0 bases and J lost 11 bases. The CDR3 sequence is CASSYSGGGQYF. Here the CDR3 DNA reads TGTGCCAGCAGTTACTCTGGCGGGGGGCAGTATTTT.

This clone was observed a few times. CDR3: CASSLAQGLYGYTF. The DNA for the CDR3 is TGCGCCAGCAGCCTGGCACAGGGTCTCTATGGCTACACCTTC. This chain joins TRBV5-1 and TRBJ1-2; maybe TRBD1 (6 bases). With 4 bases removed from V and 4 bases from J, the gap between germline ends came to 14 bases. Per the germline V gene, CDR1 is SGHRS and CDR2 is YFSETQ. The CDR3 extends over 14 amino acids. The whole variable domain, filled in from reference TRBV5-1 and TRBJ1-2, reads KAGVTQTPRYLIKTRGQQVTLSCSPISGHRSVSWYQQTPGQGLQFLFEYFSETQRNKGNFPGRFSGRQFSNSRSEMNVSTLELGDSALYLCASSLAQGLYGYTFGSGTRLTVV.

The rearrangement joins TRBV2 to TRBJ1-1, with 12 bases identical to TRBD1. With 9 bases clipped from V and 5 bases from J, the junction kept 10 bases outside the gene matches. The CDR3 runs to 15 residues. CDR1 and CDR2 (germline): SNHLY, FYNNEI. The CDR3 loop is CASKLGGQGATEAFF. In nucleotides, the CDR3 is TGTGCCAGTAAGCTGGGGGGACAGGGGGCTACTGAAGCTTTCTTT.

The rearrangement links TRBV24-1 to TRBJ1-5; the match to TRBD1 covers 8 bases. Germline CDR1 and CDR2: KGHDR and SFDVKD. The CDR3 loop spans 14 amino acids. With V trimmed by 5 bases and J by 4 bases, 3 bases remained unmatched. The CDR3 region is CATSGTGSNQPQHF. The CDR3 nucleotides read TGTGCCACCAGTGGGACAGGGTCAAATCAGCCCCAGCATTTT.

The gene calls are TRBV19 and TRBJ1-1; TRBD1 might be the D (5 bases). CDR1 and CDR2 from the germline V gene are LNHDA and SQIVND (reference sequence). V was shortened by 3 bases and J by 5 bases, with 16 bases between the two germline ends. The CDR3 is made up of 15 amino acids. The CDR3 spells CASSIPQGGGTEAFF. CDR3 in DNA: TGTGCCAGTAGTATCCCCCAAGGTGGGGGGACTGAAGCTTTCTTT.

V and J are TRBV14 and TRBJ1-1; D uncertain. The germline CDR1 and CDR2 sequences are SGHDN and FVKESK. Between the trimmed V and J ends, which lost 1 base and 0 bases, there was a span of 6 bases. The CDR3 has 14 amino acids. Here the CDR3 reads CASSQGDMNTEAFF. CDR3 DNA: TGTGCCAGCAGCCAAGGAGACATGAACACTGAAGCTTTCTTT. Complete variable domain (other parts from reference TRBV14 and TRBJ1-1): EAGVTQFPSHSVIEKGQTVTLRCDPISGHDNLYWYRRVMGKEIKFLLHFVKESKQDESGMPNNRFLAERTGGTYSTLKVQPAELEDSGVYFCASSQGDMNTEAFFGQGTRLTVV.

J is TRBJ1-2 and V is TRBV19, with 10 bases aligning to TRBD1. The CDR3 is 16 residues long. V lost 5 bases and J lost 4; bases outside the gene matches: 10. In germline, CDR1 is LNHDA, CDR2 SQIVND (reference sequence). The DNA for the CDR3 is TGTGCCAGTAGTTTAAGACAGGGGGCCGGGTTCTATGGCTACACCTTC. It is translated as CASSLRQGAGFYGYTF.

The chain couples TRBV9 to TRBJ2-1; TRBD2 aligns across 8 bases. The CDR3 covers 16 residues. Germline assignment: CDR1 SGDLS and CDR2 YYNGEE. V was pared by 0 bases and J by 3 bases, with 5 bases of the junction left unmatched. The CDR3 DNA follows: TGTGCCAGCAGCGTAGATCCGGGACTAGACTACAATGAGCAGTTCTTC. It encodes CASSVDPGLDYNEQFF.

This chain joins TRBV14 and TRBJ1-2, with D perhaps TRBD1 (6 bases). Germline CDR1 SGHDN, CDR2 FVKESK. The CDR3 length is 14 residues. V gave up 5 bases and J gave up 8 bases, with 18 bases separating them. This CDR3 reads CASSRTDGSLGYTF. The CDR3 nucleotides are TGTGCCAGCAGCAGGACAGACGGATCACTGGGCTACACCTTC.

The V and J genes are TRBV23-1 and TRBJ2-7; 9 bases align to TRBD1. TRBV23-1 is reported as an ORF; its role is uncertain. Losses at the gene ends were 0 bases for V and 2 bases for J; bases not matched to a gene: 5. This CDR3 comprises 16 residues. CDR3 DNA sequence: TGCGCCAGCAGTCAATCGGCACAGGGGGCCCCCTACGAGCAGTACTTC. Translated: CASSQSAQGAPYEQYF.